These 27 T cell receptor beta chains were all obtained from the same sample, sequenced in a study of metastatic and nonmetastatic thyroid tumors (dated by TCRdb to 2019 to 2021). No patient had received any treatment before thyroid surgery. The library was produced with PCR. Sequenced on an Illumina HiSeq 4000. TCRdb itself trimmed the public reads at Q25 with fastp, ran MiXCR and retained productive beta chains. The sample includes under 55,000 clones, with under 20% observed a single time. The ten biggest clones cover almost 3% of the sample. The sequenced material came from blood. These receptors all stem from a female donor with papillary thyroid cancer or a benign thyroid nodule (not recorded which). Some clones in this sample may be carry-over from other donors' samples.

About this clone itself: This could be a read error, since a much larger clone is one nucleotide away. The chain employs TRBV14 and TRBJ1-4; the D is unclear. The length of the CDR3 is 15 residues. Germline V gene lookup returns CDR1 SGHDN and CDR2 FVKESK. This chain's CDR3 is CASIQDGHSREKLFF. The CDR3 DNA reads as TGTGCCAGCATCCAAGATGGTCACAGTAGAGAAAAACTGTTTTTT.

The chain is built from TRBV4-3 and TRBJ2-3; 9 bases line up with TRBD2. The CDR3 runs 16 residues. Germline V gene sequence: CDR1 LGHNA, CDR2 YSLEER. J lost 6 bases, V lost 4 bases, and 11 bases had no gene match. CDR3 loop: CASSPWTSARADTQYF. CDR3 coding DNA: TGCGCCAGCAGCCCCTGGACTAGCGCCCGCGCTGATACGCAGTATTTT.

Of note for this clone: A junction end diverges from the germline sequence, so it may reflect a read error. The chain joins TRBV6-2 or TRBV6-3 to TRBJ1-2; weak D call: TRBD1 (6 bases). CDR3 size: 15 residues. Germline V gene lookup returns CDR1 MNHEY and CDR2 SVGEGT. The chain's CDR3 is CASSYYSGAIGGYNF. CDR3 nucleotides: TGTGCCAGCAGTTACTACTCAGGGGCTATCGGAGGCTACAACTTC.

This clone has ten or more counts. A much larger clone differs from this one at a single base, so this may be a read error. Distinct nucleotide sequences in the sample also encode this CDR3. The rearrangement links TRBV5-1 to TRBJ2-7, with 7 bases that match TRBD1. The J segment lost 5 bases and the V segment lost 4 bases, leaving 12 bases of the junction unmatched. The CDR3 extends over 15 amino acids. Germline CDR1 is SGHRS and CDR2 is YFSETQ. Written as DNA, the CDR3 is TGCGCCAGCAGCGTGGGGCAGGGGGACGGCGACGAGCAGTACTTC. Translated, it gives CASSVGQGDGDEQYF.

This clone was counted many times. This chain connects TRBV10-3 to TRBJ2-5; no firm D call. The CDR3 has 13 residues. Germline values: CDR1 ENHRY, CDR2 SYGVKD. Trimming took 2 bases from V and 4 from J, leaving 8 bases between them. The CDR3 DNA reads TGTGCCATCAGTGAGGCTTTCGGAGAGACCCAGTACTTC. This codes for CAISEAFGETQYF.

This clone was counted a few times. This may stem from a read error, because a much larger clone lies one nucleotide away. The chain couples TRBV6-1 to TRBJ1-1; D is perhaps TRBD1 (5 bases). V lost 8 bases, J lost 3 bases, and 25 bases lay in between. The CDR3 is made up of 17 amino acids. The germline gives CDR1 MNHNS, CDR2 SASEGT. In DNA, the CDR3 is TGTGCCAGCCGGGTTTTTTTTTGGACAAAAGAGGACACTGAAGCTTTCTTT. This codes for CASRVFFWTKEDTEAFF.

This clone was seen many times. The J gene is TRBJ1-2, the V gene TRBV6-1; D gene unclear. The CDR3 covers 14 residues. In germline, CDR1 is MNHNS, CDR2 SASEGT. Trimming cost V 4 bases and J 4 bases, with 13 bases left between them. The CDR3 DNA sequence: TGTGCCAGCAGTGTTTCATGGGGTGCCTATGGCTACACCTTC. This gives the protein CASSVSWGAYGYTF.

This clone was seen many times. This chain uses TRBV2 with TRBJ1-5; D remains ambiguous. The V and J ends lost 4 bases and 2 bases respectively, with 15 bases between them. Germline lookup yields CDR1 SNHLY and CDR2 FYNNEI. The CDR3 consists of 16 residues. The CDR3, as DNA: TGTGCCAGCAGTGTCCATGTCCCCTTGGGCAATCAGCCCCAGCATTTT. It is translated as CASSVHVPLGNQPQHF.

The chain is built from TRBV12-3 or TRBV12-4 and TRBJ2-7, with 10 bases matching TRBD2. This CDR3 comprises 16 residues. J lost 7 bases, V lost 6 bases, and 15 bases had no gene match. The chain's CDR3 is CASSLLRLAGPGEQYF. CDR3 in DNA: TGTGCCAGCAGCCTACTCCGACTAGCGGGTCCCGGGGAGCAGTACTTC.

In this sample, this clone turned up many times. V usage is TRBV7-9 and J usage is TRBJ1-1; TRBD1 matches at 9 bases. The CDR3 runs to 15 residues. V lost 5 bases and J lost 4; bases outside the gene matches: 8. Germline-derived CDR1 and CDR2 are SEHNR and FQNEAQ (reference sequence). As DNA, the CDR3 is TGTGCCAGCAGCATCATGGGACAGGGTTTCACTGAAGCTTTCTTT. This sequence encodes CASSIMGQGFTEAFF.

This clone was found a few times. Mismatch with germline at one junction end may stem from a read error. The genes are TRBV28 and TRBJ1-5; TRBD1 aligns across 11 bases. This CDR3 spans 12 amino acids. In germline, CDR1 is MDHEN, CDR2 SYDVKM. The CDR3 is CASGTGGQPKNF. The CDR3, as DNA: TGTGCCAGCGGGACAGGGGGACAGCCCAAGAATTTT.

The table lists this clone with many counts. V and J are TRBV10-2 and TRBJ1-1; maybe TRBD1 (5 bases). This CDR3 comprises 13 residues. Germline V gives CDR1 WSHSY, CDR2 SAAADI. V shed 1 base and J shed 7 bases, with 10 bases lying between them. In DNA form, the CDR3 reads TGCGCCAGCAGTGAGTGGGAGGGGCTTGAAGCTTTCTTT. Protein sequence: CASSEWEGLEAFF.

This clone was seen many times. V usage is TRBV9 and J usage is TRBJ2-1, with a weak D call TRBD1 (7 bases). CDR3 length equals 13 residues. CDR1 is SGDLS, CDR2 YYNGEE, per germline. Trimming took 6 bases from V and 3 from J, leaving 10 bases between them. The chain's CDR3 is CASTGGSYNEQFF. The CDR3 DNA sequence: TGTGCCAGCACAGGGGGGAGCTACAATGAGCAGTTCTTC. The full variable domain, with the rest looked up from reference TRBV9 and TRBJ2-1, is DSGVTQTPKHLITATGQRVTLRCSPRSGDLSVYWYQQSLDQGLQFLIQYYNGEERAKGNILERFSAQQFPDLHSELNLSSLELGDSALYFCASTGGSYNEQFFGPGTRLTVL.

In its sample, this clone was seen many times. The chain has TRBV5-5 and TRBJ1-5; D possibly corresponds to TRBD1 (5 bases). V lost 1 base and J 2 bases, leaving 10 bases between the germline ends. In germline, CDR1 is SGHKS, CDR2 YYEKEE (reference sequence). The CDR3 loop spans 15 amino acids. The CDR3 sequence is CASSLSWGGNQPQHF. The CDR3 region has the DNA TGTGCCAGCAGCTTGAGTTGGGGGGGCAATCAGCCCCAGCATTTT.

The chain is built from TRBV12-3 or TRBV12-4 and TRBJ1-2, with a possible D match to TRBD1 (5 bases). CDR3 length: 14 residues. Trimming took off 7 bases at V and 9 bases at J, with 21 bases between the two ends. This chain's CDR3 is CASTGISIVNCYTF. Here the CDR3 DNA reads TGTGCCAGCACAGGGATTTCGATCGTTAATTGCTACACCTTC.

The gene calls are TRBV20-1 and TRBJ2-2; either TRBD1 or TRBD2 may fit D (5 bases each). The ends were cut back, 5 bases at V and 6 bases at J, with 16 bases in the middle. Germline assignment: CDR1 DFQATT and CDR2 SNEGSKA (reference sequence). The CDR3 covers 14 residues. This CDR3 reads CSAPPPGTPGELFF. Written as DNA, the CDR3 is TGCAGTGCTCCTCCGCCCGGGACCCCCGGGGAGCTGTTTTTT.

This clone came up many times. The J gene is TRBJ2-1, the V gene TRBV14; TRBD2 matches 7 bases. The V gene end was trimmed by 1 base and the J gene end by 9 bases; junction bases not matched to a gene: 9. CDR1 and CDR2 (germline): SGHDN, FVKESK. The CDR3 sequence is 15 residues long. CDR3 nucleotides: TGTGCCAGCAGCCAAGGGCAGCGGGAAGTGGGTGAGCAGTTCTTC. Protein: CASSQGQREVGEQFF.

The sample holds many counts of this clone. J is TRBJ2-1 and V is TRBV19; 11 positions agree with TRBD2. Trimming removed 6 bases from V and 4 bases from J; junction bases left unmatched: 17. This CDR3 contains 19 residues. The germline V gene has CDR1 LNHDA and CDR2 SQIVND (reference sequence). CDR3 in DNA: TGTGCCAGTAGCCGACCGACTAGCGGGGAGCCCAGATTTTACAATGAGCAGTTCTTC. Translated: CASSRPTSGEPRFYNEQFF. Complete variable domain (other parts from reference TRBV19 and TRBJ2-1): DGGITQSPKYLFRKEGQNVTLSCEQNLNHDAMYWYRQDPGQGLRLIYYSQIVNDFQKGDIAEGYSVSREKKESFPLTVTSAQKNPTAFYLCASSRPTSGEPRFYNEQFFGPGTRLTVL.

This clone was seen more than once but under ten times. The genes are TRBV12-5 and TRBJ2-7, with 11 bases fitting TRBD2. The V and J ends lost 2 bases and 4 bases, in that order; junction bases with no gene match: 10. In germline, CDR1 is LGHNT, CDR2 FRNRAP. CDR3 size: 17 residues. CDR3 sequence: CASGLWGTSGRVYEQYF. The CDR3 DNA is TGTGCTAGTGGTTTGTGGGGCACTAGCGGGAGAGTGTACGAGCAGTACTTC.

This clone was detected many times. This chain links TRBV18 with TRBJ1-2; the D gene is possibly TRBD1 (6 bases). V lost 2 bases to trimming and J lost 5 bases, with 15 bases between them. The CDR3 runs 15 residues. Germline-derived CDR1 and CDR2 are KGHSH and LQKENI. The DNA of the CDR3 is TGTGCCAGCTCACCAGGTCGTAAGGGGACATATGGCTACACCTTC. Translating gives CASSPGRKGTYGYTF.

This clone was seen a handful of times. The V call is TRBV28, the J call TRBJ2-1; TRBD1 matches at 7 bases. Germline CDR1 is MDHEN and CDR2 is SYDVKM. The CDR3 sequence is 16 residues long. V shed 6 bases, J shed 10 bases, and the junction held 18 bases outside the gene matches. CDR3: CASRYPGQWGGREQFF. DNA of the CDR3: TGTGCCAGCAGATATCCGGGACAGTGGGGCGGTAGGGAGCAGTTCTTC. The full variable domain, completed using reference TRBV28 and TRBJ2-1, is DVKVTQSSRYLVKRTGEKVFLECVQDMDHENMFWYRQDPGLGLRLIYFSYDVKMKEKGDIPEGYSVSREKKERFSLILESASTNQTSMYLCASRYPGQWGGREQFFGPGTRLTVL.

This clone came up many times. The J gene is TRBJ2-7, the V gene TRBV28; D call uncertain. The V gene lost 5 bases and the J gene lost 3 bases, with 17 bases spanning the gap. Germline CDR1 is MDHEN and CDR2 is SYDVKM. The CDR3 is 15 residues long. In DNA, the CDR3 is TGTGCCAGCAGTCTACAGCGCGCGAGAGACTACGAGCAGTACTTC. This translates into CASSLQRARDYEQYF. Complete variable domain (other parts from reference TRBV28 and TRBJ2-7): DVKVTQSSRYLVKRTGEKVFLECVQDMDHENMFWYRQDPGLGLRLIYFSYDVKMKEKGDIPEGYSVSREKKERFSLILESASTNQTSMYLCASSLQRARDYEQYFGPGTRLTVT.

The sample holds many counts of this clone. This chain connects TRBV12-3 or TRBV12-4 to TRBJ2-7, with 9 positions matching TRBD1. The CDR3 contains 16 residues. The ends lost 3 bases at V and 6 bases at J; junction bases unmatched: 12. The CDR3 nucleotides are TGTGCCAGCAGTTTCGGTCCGGACAGGGGAGGGAGCGAGCAGTACTTC. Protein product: CASSFGPDRGGSEQYF.

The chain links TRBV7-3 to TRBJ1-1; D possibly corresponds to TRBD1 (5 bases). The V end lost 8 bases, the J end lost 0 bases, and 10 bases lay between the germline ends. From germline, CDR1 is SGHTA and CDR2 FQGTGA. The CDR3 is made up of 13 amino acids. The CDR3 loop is CASPWGVNTEAFF. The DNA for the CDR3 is TGTGCCAGCCCCTGGGGCGTGAACACTGAAGCTTTCTTT.

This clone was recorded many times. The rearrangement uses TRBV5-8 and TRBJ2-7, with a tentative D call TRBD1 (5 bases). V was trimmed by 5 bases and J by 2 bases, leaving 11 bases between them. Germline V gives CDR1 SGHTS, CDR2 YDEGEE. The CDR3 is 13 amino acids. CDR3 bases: TGTGCCAGCAGTCAGACAGATACCTACGAGCAGTACTTC. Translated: CASSQTDTYEQYF.

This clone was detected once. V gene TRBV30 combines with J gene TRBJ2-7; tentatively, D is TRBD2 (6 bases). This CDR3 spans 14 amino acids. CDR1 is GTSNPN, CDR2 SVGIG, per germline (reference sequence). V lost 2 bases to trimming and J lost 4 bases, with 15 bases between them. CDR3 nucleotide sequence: TGTGCCTGGAGTAGACTAGAGGGACGTTACGAGCAGTACTTC. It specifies CAWSRLEGRYEQYF. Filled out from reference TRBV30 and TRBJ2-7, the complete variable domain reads SQTIHQWPATLVQPVGSPLSLECTVEGTSNPNLYWYRQAAGRGLQLLFYSVGIGQISSEVPQNLSASRPQDRQFILSSKKLLLSDSGFYLCAWSRLEGRYEQYFGPGTRLTVT.

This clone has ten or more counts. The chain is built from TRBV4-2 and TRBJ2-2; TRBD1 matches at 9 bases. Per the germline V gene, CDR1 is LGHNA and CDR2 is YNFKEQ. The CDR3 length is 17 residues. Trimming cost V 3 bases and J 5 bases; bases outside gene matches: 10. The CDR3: CASSHIQGQGRTGELFF. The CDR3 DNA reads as TGTGCCAGCAGCCACATTCAAGGACAGGGGCGGACCGGGGAGCTGTTTTTT.